One and the same sample provided the 7 T cell receptor beta chains below, sequenced in a study of CD8 T cells in ankylosing spondylitis (dated by TCRdb to 2016 to 2017). Libraries were made using 5' RACE. The sample was run on an Illumina HiSeq 2500. The public reads were quality trimmed at Q25 with fastp and then assembled into clones with MiXCR by TCRdb, keeping productive beta chains. Identical CDR3 protein sequences are pooled into one entry, listed with their most common genes and DNA. The sample records some 240,000 distinct CDR3 sequences, more than 15% of which are singletons. Together, the top ten hold around 32% of the sample. Sequencing was done on a sample of blood, either unsorted or a sorted T cell fraction (not recorded which). Source of these receptors: a male donor with ankylosing spondylitis or in good health (not recorded which).

This clonotype showed up just a few times. CDR3 nucleotides: TGTGCCAGCAGCCAAGATTACGCCATGAGCCCCTACGAGCAGTACTTC. This gives the protein CASSQDYAMSPYEQYF. V gene TRBV4-2 combines with J gene TRBJ2-7; D call uncertain. The CDR3 consists of 16 residues. Germline CDR1 and CDR2: LGHNA and YNFKEQ. V lost 0 bases and J 2 bases, leaving 14 bases between the germline ends.

This clonotype was picked up a small number of times. The rearrangement uses TRBV3-1 and TRBJ2-7; TRBD2 is a possible D gene (5 bases). Trimming took off 0 bases at V and 3 bases at J, with 12 bases between the two ends. The CDR3 runs to 15 residues. The germline CDR1 and CDR2 sequences are LGHDT and YNNKEL (reference sequence). This chain's CDR3 is CASSQEGDFRYEQYF. The CDR3 region has the DNA TGTGCCAGCAGCCAAGAGGGAGATTTTCGCTACGAGCAGTACTTC.

The chain uses TRBV4-1 and TRBJ2-1; no clear D. Germline V gene sequence: CDR1 MGHRA, CDR2 YSYEKL. The V gene lost 3 bases and the J gene lost 8 bases, with 11 bases spanning the gap. CDR3 size: 13 residues. CDR3 coding DNA: TGCGCCAGCAGCCATCCTCAGCGCCATGAGCAGTTCTTC. This sequence encodes CASSHPQRHEQFF.

Ten or more counts support this clonotype. The J gene is TRBJ2-1, the V gene TRBV5-1, with D possibly matching TRBD1 (6 bases). Per the germline V gene, CDR1 is SGHRS and CDR2 is YFSETQ. V dropped 3 bases and J dropped 8 bases, with 21 bases sitting between them. The CDR3 spans 16 residues. The CDR3 loop is CASSSVRGPIDDEQFF. Written as DNA, the CDR3 is TGCGCCAGCAGCTCTGTCAGGGGTCCCATTGACGATGAGCAGTTCTTC.

This clonotype was seen more than once but under ten times. This chain connects TRBV6-5 to TRBJ2-3, with TRBD1 matching over 7 bases. The germline CDR1 and CDR2 sequences are MNHEY and SVGAGI. The trim removed 4 bases at V and 0 bases at J, leaving 7 bases unmatched. The CDR3 contains 16 residues. CDR3 protein: CASSFDDRASTDTQYF. The CDR3 DNA follows: TGTGCCAGCAGTTTCGACGACAGGGCTAGCACAGATACGCAGTATTTT.

The chain combines TRBV18 with TRBJ1-5; D is undetermined. V was pared by 0 bases and J by 5 bases, with 5 bases between. The CDR3 has 13 amino acids. CDR1 KGHSH and CDR2 LQKENI come from the germline V gene. CDR3 sequence reads: CASSPPGDQPQHF. CDR3 DNA sequence: TGTGCCAGCTCACCACCGGGAGATCAGCCCCAGCATTTT.

This chain joins TRBV27 and TRBJ2-2; 10 nucleotides line up with TRBD2. The junction had 4 bases not matched to a gene; V was cut back by 5 bases and J by 4 bases. The CDR3 covers 15 residues. CDR1 and CDR2 from the germline V gene are MNHEY and SMNVEV (reference sequence). The CDR3 is CASSPWTSGTGELFF. The CDR3 region has the DNA TGTGCCAGCAGTCCGTGGACTAGCGGCACCGGGGAGCTGTTTTTT.